Below, one T cell receptor (beta chain) is given with its context. V shed 2 bases and J shed 3 bases, with 9 bases lying between them. CDR3 length: 13 residues. The germline gives CDR1 SGHRS, CDR2 YFSETQ. The data are from a study of human T cells and chemical hapten exposure. Time point noted: pre-sensitization, week 0. Treatment indicated: therapeutic diphenylcyclopropenone sensitization with weekly scalp DPC. Each CDR3 protein gets one entry after TCRdb re-called the RACE reads with MiXCR. This table holds 35,000 to 50,000 distinct CDR3 sequences, roughly a tenth found once. This chain links TRBV5-1 with TRBJ2-7; possibly TRBD2 for D (5 bases). The TCR comes from a man under 40 with alopecia areata. Some clones in this sample may be carry-over from other donors' samples. Sequenced material: whole blood, taken in connection with sensitization to the hapten diphenylcyclopropenone (DPC). CDR3 residues: CASSLKGGYEQYV. DNA of the CDR3: TGCGCCAGCAGCTTAAAAGGAGGCTACGAGCAGTACGTC.